This T cell receptor beta chain comes out of a study of blood T cell repertoires in COVID-19. The wider study: Sites across the United States, Italy and Spain contributed samples from acute and convalescent COVID-19.

The CDR3 length is 14 residues. Germline CDR1 reads MNHEY; CDR2 reads SMNVEV (reference sequence). Trimming cost V 2 bases and J 11 bases, with 18 bases left between them. Measured with immunoSEQ multiplex PCR; TCRdb has only the in-frame clones, and not every one. The table shows roughly 200,000 clones, with approximately 80% occurring only once. Sequencing used peripheral blood. The TCR originated in a human donor in a cohort sampled during active COVID-19. This chain joins TRBV27 and TRBJ1-2; D is possibly TRBD1 (5 bases). CDR3 amino acids: CASSLQGRNTVYTF. CDR3 nucleotide sequence: TGTGCCAGCAGTTTACAGGGCCGGAATACGGTTTACACCTTC.